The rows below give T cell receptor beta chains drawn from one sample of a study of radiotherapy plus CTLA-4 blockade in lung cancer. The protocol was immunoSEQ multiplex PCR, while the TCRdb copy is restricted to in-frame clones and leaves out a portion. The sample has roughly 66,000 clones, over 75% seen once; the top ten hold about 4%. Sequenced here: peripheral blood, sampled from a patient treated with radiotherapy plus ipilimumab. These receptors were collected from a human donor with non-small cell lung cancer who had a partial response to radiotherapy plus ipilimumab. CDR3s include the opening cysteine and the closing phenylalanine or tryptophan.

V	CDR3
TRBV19	CASSMASGSHYGQYF
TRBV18	CASSPLGANSGNTIYF
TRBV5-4	CASSYAPGLAGGELFF
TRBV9	CASSPRLAARVETQYF
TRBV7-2	CASSLDQGLGEKLFF
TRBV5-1	CASSPRDRGIDEQYF
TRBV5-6	CASSLDRNNEQFF
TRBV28	CASSMTAGNTIYF
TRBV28	CASSYQGPNTEAFF
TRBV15	CATSRSGQGGEQYF
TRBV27	CASSYYRGGGTGPDTQYF
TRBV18	CASSPEKGAKPQHF
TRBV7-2	CASSFRLAGPSSYEQYF
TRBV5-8	CASSRLRESGELFF
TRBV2	CASGEGLADVETQYF
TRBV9	CASSKRTSARGGDTQYF
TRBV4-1	CASSQAGGRPDTQYF
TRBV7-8	CASSKQGVLGSSGANVLTF
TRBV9	CASSASGAAGVDTQYF
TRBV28	CASSQRTGGAEKLFF
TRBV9	CASSAGGPMQANEKLFF
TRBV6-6	CASSYYRTSLNEQFF
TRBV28	CASSSGKETQYF
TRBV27	CASSSTGQNSPLHF
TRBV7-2	CASSLNGRASETQYF
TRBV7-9	CASSSARGSYGYTF
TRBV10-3	CAISEGLSGNTIYF
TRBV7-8	CASSEQLNTEAFF
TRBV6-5	CASKTPSGSLETQYF
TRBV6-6	CASTWGGGNTGELFF
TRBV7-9	CASSLNTGIAETQYF
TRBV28	CASKTSGRAWETQYF
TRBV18	CASSPPGRFGELFF
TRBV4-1	CASSGTSGSEQYF
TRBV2	CASTTGSYGYTF
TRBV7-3	CASSPDLGGRSGYTF
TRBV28	CASSLILASHNEQFF
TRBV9	CASSVAAQHRGYEQFF
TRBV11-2	CASSPPPLGTRELGYTF
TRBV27	CASIPPGGNTIYF
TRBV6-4	CASSDGSTRGYGYTF
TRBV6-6	CASSTGGGELFF
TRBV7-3	CASTLQPSNYGYTF
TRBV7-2	CASSLGQPNTEAFF
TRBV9	CASSVGSSGYNEQFF
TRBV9	CASSADWNQPQHF
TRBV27	CASSKDRGAYEQYF
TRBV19	CASLSRGELSGNTIYF
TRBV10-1	CASSEGRGRNSGNTIYF
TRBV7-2	CASSSTGGRNQPQHF
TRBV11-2	CASSLVQGDPANYGYTF
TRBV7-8	CASSSEREINEQFF
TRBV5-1	CASRQENTEAFF
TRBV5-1	CASSLAPDTEAFF